This is a list of T cell receptor beta chains from one sample in a study of cytomegalovirus exposure and HLA in healthy donors. The table came from immunoSEQ multiplex PCR; TCRdb's copy has only in-frame clones and leaves some out. Here the sample spans some 120,000 clones, 65% to 75% being singletons. Sequencing used PBMCs. The origin of the receptors is a man aged 35 to 55 in good health and CMV-seropositive. Both conserved end residues are part of each CDR3. A D gene is named only where the DNA matches it firmly. For some rows the clone size is stated as once, few or many, or as a class when expanded; others skip it.

>TRBJ2-1|NA|TRBV9|TRBD2
CASSVAIGTSGRDEQFF
TGTGCCAGCAGCGTAGCAATAGGGACTAGCGGACGGGATGAGCAGTTCTTC
>TRBJ1-2|NA|TRBV7-2|TRBD1
CASSWDRGITF
TGTGCCAGCAGCTGGGACAGGGGAATCACCTTC
>TRBJ2-3|NA|TRBV5-4|TRBD2
CASSGGGAGDTQYF
TGTGCCAGCAGCGGCGGGGGGGCGGGAGATACGCAGTATTTT
>TRBJ1-2|NA|TRBV9|TRBD1
CASSAGQFGYTF
TGTGCCAGCAGCGCGGGACAGTTCGGCTACACCTTC
>TRBJ2-2|few|TRBV27|TRBD1
CASSLKGAAGELFF
TGTGCCAGCAGTTTGAAGGGGGCGGCCGGGGAGCTGTTTTTT
>TRBJ2-1|NA|TRBV10-3|TRBD1
CAISESTRDRDYNEQFF
TGTGCCATCAGTGAGTCGACCCGGGACAGGGACTACAATGAGCAGTTCTTC
>TRBJ1-5|NA|TRBV6-6|NA
CASSPPGVRNQPQHF
TGTGCCAGCAGTCCACCAGGGGTCCGCAATCAGCCCCAGCATTTT
>TRBJ2-7|few|TRBV7-9|TRBD2
CASSLRTSGLPYEQYF
TGTGCCAGCAGCTTACGGACTAGCGGGTTACCCTACGAGCAGTACTTC
>TRBJ1-1|NA|TRBV5-1|TRBD1
CASSSGQGIGNTEAFF
TGCGCCAGCAGCTCGGGACAGGGGATTGGGAACACTGAAGCTTTCTTT
>TRBJ1-1|few|TRBV12-5|TRBD1
CASGLAPGQGNTEAFF
TGTGCTAGTGGTTTGGCCCCGGGACAGGGGAACACTGAAGCTTTCTTT
>TRBJ2-2|NA|TRBV18|TRBD2
CASSPAAGALNTGELFF
TGTGCCAGCTCACCCGCAGCGGGGGCGCTAAACACCGGGGAGCTGTTTTTT
>TRBJ2-7|NA|TRBV4-1|TRBD2
CASSQEGTTGTYEQYF
TGCGCCAGCAGCCAAGAGGGGACTACAGGCACCTACGAGCAGTACTTC
>TRBJ1-2|NA|TRBV28|NA
CASSLSPSGGDYGYTF
TGTGCCAGCAGTTTATCCCCCTCGGGGGGCGACTATGGCTACACCTTC
>TRBJ1-6|NA|TRBV9|TRBD1
CASSAGTGGASPLHF
TGTGCCAGCAGCGCAGGGACAGGGGGAGCTTCACCCCTCCACTTT
>TRBJ2-1|NA|TRBV5-1|TRBD2
CASSPTSGGAPEQFF
TGCGCCAGCAGCCCGACTAGCGGGGGGGCCCCTGAGCAGTTCTTC
>TRBJ2-1|few|TRBV4-1|NA
CASSQTNEQFF
TGCGCCAGCAGCCAAACAAATGAGCAGTTCTTC